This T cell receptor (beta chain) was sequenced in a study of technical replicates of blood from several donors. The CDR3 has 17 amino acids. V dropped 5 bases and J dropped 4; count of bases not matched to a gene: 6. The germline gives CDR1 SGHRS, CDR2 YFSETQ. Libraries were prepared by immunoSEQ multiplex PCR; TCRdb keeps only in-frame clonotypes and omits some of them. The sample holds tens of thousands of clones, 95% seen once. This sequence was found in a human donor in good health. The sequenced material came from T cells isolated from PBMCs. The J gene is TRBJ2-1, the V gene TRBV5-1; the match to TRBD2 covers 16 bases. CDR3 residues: CASRGTSGGADYNEQFF. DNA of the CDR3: TGCGCCAGCAGGGGGACTAGCGGGGGGGCCGATTACAATGAGCAGTTCTTC.